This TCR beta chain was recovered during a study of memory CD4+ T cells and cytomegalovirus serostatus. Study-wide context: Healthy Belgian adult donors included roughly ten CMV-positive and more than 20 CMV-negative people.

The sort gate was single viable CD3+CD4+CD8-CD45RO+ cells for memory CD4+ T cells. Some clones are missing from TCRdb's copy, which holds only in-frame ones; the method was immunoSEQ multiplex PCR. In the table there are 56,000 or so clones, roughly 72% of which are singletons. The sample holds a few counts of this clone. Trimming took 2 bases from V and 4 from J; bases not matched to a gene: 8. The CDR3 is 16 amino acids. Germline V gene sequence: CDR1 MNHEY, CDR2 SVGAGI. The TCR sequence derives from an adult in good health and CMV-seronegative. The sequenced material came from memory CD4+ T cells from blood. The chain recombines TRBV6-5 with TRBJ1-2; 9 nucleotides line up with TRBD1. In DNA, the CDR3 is TGTGCCAGCAGTTACGAGAGGACAGGGGTGGCCTATGGCTACACCTTC. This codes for CASSYERTGVAYGYTF.